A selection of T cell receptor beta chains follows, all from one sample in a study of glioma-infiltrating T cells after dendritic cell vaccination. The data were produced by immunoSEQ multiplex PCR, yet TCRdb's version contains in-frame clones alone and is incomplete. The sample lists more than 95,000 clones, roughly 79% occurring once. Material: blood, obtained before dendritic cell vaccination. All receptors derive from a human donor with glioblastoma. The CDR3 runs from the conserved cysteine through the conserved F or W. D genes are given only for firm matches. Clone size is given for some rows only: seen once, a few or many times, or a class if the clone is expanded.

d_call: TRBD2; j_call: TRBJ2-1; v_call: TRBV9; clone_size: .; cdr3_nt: TGTGCCAGCAGCGTAGGGGCGGGGGGCCCCCACAATGAGCAGTTCTTC; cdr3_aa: CASSVGAGGPHNEQFF
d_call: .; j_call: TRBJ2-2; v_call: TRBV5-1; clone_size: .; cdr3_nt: TGCGCCAGCAGCTTCTCGGCTAGCGTTCCCGGGGAGCTGTTTTTT; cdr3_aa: CASSFSASVPGELFF
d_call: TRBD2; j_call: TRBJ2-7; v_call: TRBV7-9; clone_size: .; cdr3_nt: TGTGCCAGCAGCCTAGGACTAGCGGGGGACTCCTACGAGCAGTACTTC; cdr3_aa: CASSLGLAGDSYEQYF
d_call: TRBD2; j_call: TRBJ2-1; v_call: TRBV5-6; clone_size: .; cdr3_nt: TGTGCCAGCAGCTTTAGCGGGGGGGCCCCCTACAATGAGCAGTTCTTC; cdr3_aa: CASSFSGGAPYNEQFF
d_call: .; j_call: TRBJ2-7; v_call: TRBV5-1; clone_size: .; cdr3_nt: TGCGCCAGCAGTTCTACGGACGGGGCCTACGAGCAGTACTTC; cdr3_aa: CASSSTDGAYEQYF
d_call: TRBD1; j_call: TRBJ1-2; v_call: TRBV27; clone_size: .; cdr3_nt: TGTGCCAGCAGAACCCTCGGGACAGGGAGCACATCCATTTATGGCTACACCTTC; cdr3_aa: CASRTLGTGSTSIYGYTF
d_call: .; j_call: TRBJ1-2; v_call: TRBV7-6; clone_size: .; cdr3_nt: TGTGCCAGCAGCGAATTTACTGGTGGCTACACCTTC; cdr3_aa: CASSEFTGGYTF
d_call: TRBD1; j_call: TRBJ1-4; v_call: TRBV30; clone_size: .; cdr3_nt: TGTGCCTGGAGTTGGGACAGGGGTAATGAAAAACTGTTTTTT; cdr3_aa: CAWSWDRGNEKLFF
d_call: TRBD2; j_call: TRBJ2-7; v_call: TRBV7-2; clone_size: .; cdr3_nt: TGTGCCAGCAGCTTCCTAGCGGGGGGATTCTCCTACGAGCAGTACTTC; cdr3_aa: CASSFLAGGFSYEQYF
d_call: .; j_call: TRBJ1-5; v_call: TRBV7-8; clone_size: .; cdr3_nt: TGTGCCAGCAGCCCGAGCCGGGGGATAACGAGTCAGCCCCAGCATTTT; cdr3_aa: CASSPSRGITSQPQHF
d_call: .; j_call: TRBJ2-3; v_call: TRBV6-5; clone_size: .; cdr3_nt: TGTGCCAGCAGTCAGACCGGGGTAGCAGATACGCAGTATTTT; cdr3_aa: CASSQTGVADTQYF
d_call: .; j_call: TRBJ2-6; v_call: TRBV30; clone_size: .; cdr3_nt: TGTGCCTGGAGTTACGGACAGAGAGACGTCCTGACTTTC; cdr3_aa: CAWSYGQRDVLTF
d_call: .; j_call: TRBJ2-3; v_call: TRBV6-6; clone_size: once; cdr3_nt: TGTGCCAGCAGTTACTCGGTAGGGGGAGGGACAGATACGCAGTATTTT; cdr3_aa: CASSYSVGGGTDTQYF
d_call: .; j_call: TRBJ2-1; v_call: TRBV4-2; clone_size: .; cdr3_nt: TGTGCCAGCAGCCAAGACAGGGAAATGGCAGAGCAGTTCTTC; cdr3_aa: CASSQDREMAEQFF
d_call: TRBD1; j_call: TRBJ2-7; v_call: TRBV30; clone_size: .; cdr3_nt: TGTGCCTGGTCCCCAGGGGGCTACGAGCAGTACTTC; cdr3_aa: CAWSPGGYEQYF
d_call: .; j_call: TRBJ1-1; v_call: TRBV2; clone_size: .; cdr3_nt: TGTGCCACGACCCGGGAGGCAGGGTACACTGAAGCTTTCTTT; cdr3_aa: CATTREAGYTEAFF
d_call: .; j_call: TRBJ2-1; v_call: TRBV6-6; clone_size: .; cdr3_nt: TGTGCCAGCAGCCGACTAGTAGCGTATGAGCAGTTCTTC; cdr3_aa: CASSRLVAYEQFF
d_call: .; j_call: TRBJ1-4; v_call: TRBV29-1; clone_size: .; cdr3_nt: TGCAGCGTGAGGCAGGGAAATGAAAAACTGTTTTTT; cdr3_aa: CSVRQGNEKLFF
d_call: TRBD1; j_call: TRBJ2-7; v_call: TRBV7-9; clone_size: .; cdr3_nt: TGTGCCAGCAGCCACCGGGACAGAGGCTACGAGCAGTACTTC; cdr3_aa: CASSHRDRGYEQYF
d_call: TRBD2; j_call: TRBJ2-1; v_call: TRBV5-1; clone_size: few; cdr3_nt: TGCGCCAGCAGCCAAACCGAGCGGGGGGGCAACAATGAGCAGTTCTTC; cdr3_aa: CASSQTERGGNNEQFF
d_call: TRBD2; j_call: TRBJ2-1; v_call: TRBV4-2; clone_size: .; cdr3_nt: TGTGCCAGCAGCCAAGATTCTAGGGAGGGTGAGCAGTTCTTC; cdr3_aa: CASSQDSREGEQFF
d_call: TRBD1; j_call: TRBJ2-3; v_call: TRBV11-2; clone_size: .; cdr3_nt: TGTGCCAGCAGCTCGGACAGGGGGCCAGATACGCAGTATTTT; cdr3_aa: CASSSDRGPDTQYF
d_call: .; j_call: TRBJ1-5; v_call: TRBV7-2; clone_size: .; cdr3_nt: TGTGCCAGCAGCTTCGTTAATCAGCCCCAGCATTTT; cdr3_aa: CASSFVNQPQHF
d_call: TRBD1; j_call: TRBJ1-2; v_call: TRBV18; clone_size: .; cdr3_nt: TGTGCCAGCTCACCGCAGACAGGGCTTGGGTATGGCTACACCTTC; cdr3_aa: CASSPQTGLGYGYTF
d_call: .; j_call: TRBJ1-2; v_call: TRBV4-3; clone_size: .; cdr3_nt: TGCGCCAGCAGCCAAGATGGGGCTGTCAACTATGGCTACACCTTC; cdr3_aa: CASSQDGAVNYGYTF
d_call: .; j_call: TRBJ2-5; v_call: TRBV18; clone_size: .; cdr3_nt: TGTGCCAGCTCACCTCTGGAGGGGACGGAGACCCAGTACTTC; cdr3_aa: CASSPLEGTETQYF